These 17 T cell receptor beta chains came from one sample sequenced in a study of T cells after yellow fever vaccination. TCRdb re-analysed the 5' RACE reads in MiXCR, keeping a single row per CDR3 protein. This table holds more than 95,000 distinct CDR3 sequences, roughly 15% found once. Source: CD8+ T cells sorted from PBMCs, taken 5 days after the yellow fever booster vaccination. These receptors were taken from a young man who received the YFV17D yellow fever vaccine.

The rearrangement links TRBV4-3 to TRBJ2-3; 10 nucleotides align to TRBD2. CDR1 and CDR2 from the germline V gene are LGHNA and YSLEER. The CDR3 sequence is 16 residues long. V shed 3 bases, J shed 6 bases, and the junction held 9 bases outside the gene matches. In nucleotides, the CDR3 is TGCGCCAGCAGCCACTGGCTAGCGGGGGTCGGGGATACGCAGTATTTT. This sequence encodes CASSHWLAGVGDTQYF.

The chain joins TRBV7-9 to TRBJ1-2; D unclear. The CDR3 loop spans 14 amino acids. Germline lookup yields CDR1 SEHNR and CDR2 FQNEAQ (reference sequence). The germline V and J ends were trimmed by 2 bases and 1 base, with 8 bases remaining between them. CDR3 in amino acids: CASSLTLVNYGYTF. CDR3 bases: TGTGCCAGCAGCTTAACGTTAGTTAACTATGGCTACACCTTC.

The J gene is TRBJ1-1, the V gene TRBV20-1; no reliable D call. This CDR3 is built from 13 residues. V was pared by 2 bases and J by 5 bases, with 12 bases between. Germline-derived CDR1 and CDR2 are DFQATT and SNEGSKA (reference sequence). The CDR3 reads CSARWGGPTEAFF. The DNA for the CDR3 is TGCAGTGCTAGATGGGGAGGGCCAACTGAAGCTTTCTTT.

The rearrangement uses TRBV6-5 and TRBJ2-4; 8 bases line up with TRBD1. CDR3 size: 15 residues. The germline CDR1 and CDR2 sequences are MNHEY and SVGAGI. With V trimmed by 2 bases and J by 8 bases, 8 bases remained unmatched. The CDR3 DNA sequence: TGTGCCAGCAGTTACGGTTCAGGGGGCAGAGACATTCAGTACTTC. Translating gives CASSYGSGGRDIQYF.

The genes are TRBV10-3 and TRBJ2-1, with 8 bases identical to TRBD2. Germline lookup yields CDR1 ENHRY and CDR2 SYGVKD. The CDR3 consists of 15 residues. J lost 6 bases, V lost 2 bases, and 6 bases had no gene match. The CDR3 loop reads CAISEGERGSNEQFF. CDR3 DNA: TGTGCCATCAGTGAGGGGGAGCGGGGGAGCAATGAGCAGTTCTTC.

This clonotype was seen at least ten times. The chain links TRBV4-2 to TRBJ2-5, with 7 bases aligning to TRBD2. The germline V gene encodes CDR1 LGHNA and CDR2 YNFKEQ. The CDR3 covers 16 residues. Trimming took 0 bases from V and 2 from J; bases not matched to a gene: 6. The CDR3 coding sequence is TGTGCCAGCAGCCAAGAAGGCGGGGGAGGTCAAGAGACCCAGTACTTC. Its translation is CASSQEGGGGQETQYF.

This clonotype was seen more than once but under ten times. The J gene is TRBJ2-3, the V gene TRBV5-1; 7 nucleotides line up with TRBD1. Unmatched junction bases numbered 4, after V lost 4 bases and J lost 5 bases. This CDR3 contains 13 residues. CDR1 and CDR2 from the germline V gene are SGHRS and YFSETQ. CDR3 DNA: TGCGCCAGCAGCGTGTCAGGGGGAGATACGCAGTATTTT. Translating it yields CASSVSGGDTQYF.

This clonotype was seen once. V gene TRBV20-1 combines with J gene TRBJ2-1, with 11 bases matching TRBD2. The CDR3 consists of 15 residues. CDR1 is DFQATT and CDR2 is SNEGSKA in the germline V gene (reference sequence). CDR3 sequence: CNAVVLAGGPGEQFF. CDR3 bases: TGCAATGCGGTCGTTTTAGCGGGGGGGCCGGGAGAGCAGTTCTTC.

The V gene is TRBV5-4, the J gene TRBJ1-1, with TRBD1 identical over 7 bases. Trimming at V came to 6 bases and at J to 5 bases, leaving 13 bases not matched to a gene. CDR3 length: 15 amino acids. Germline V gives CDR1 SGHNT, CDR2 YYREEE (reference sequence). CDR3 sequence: CASTLGAPGGTEAFF. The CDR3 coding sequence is TGTGCCAGCACCTTAGGCGCCCCAGGGGGGACTGAAGCTTTCTTT. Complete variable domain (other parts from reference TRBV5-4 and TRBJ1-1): ETGVTQSPTHLIKTRGQQVTLRCSSQSGHNTVSWYQQALGQGPQFIFQYYREEENGRGNFPPRFSGLQFPNYSSELNVNALELDDSALYLCASTLGAPGGTEAFFGQGTRLTVV.

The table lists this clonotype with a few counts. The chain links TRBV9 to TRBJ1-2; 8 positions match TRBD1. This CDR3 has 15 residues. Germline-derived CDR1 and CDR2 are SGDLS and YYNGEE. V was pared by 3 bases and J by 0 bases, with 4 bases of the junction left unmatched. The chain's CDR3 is CASSDRDRTNYGYTF. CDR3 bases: TGTGCCAGCAGCGACCGGGACAGGACTAACTATGGCTACACCTTC.

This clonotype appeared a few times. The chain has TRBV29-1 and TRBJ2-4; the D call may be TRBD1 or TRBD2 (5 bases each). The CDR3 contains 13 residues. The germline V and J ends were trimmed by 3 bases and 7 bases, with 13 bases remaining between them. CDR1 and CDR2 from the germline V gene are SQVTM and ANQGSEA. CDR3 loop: CSVDGGRDNIQYF. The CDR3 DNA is TGCAGCGTTGATGGTGGCAGGGACAACATTCAGTACTTC.

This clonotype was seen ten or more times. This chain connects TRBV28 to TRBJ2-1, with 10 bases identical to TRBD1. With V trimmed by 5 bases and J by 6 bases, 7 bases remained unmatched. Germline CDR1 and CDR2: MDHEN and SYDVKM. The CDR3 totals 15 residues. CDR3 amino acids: CASSPGTGDANEQFF. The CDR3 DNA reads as TGTGCCAGCAGTCCCGGGACAGGGGACGCCAATGAGCAGTTCTTC.

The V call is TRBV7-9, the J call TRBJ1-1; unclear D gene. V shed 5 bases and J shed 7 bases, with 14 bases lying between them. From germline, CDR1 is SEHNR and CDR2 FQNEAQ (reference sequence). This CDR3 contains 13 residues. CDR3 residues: CASSAGPADEAFF. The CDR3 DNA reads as TGTGCCAGCAGCGCCGGACCGGCTGATGAAGCTTTCTTT. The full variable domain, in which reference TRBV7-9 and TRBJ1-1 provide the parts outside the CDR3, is DTGVSQNPRHKITKRGQNVTFRCDPISEHNRLYWYRQTLGQGPEFLTYFQNEAQLEKSRLLSDRFSAERPKGSFSTLEIQRTEQGDSAMYLCASSAGPADEAFFGQGTRLTVV.

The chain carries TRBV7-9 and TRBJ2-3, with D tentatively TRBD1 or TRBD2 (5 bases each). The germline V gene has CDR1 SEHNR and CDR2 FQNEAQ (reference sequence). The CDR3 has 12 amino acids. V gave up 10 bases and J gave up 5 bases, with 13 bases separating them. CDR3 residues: CAMWDGKDTQYF. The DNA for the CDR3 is TGTGCCATGTGGGACGGAAAAGATACGCAGTATTTT.

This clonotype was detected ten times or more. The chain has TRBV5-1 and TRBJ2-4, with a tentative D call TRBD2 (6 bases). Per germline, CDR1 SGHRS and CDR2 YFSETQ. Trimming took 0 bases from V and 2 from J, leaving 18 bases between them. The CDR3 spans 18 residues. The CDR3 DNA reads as TGCGCCAGCAGCTTGGACTATTTAGCGGCCGAAACCAAAAACATTCAGTACTTC. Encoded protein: CASSLDYLAAETKNIQYF. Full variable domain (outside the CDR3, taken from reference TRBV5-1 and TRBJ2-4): KAGVTQTPRYLIKTRGQQVTLSCSPISGHRSVSWYQQTPGQGLQFLFEYFSETQRNKGNFPGRFSGRQFSNSRSEMNVSTLELGDSALYLCASSLDYLAAETKNIQYFGAGTRLSVL.

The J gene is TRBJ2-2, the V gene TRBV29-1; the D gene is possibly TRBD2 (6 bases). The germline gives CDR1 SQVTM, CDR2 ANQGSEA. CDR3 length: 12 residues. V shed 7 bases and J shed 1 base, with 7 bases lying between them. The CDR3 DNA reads TGCAGCGGGGGGGAGAACACCGGGGAGCTGTTTTTT. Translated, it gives CSGGENTGELFF.

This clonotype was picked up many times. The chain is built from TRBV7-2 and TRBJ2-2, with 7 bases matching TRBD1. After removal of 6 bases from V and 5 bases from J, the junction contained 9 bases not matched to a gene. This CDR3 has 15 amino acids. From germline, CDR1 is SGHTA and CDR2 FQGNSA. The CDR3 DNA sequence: TGTGCCAGCAGACCACAGAGGGGGCGAACCGGGGAGCTGTTTTTT. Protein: CASRPQRGRTGELFF.